This TCR beta chain was observed in a study of cytomegalovirus exposure and HLA in healthy donors. Study summary: Genotyping showed approximately 81% of over 350 donors falling in the Caucasian-associated ancestry cluster. Study-level results: TCR beta sequences reportedly predicted most subjects' HLA-A and HLA-B alleles accurately.

Note on this clone: Antigen unknown.

Regarding donors, all were healthy bone marrow donors. PCR involved 60 Vbeta and 13 Jbeta primers. TCRdb's copy holds only in-frame clones and misses some; the assay was immunoSEQ multiplex PCR. The sample lists some 180,000 clones, 65% to 90% seen once, with about 2% in the top ten. Sequencing was performed on PBMCs. This sequence was found in a woman aged 50 to 65 in good health and CMV-seronegative.

The CDR3 is CASSLNRYSNQPQHF. CDR3 coding DNA: TGTGCCAGCAGCTTGAACAGATATAGCAATCAGCCCCAGCATTTT. This chain joins TRBV5-6 and TRBJ1-5; unclear D gene. The CDR3 has 15 residues. Germline V CDR1 and CDR2: SGHDT, YYEEEE. V lost 1 base, J lost 0 bases, and 8 bases lay in between.